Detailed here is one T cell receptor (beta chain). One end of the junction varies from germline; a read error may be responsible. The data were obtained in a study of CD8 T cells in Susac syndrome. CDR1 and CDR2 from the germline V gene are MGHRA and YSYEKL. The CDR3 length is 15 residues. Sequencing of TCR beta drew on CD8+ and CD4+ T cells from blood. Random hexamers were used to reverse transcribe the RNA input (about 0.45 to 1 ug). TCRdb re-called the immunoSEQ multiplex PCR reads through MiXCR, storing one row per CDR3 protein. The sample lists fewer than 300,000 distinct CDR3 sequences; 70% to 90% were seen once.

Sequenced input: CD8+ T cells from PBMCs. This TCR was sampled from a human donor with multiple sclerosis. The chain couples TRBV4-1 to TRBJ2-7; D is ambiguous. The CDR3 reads CAGSQLNLGSYEQYF. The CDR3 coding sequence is TGCGCCGGCAGCCAACTTAATCTAGGCTCCTACGAGCAGTACTTC.